This T cell receptor beta chain was recorded in a study of Graves' ophthalmopathy and Graves' hyperthyroidism. RNA transcripts provided the template for amplifying TCR beta CDR3 regions. Amplification began with first-round RT-PCR using HTBI primers, then second-round multiplex PCR was performed. Via MiXCR, TCRdb re-called the multiplex PCR reads, giving one row per CDR3 protein. The repertoire has 230,000 or so distinct CDR3 sequences, around 50% of them found once; the top ten carry around half. Per the germline V gene, CDR1 is SGHRS and CDR2 is YFSETQ. This CDR3 comprises 15 residues. An approximately 10 ml volume of fresh peripheral blood provided the PBMCs. A word on this clonotype: The junction departs from germline at one end; a sequencing error may be responsible.

The receptor was isolated from an adult man with Graves' ophthalmopathy. The V call is TRBV5-1, the J call TRBJ1-5, with D possibly being TRBD1 (5 bases). Sequenced material: peripheral blood. The CDR3 DNA reads TGTGCCAGCAGCATCGGGGGATATAGCAATCAGCCCCAGCATTTT. This translates into CASSIGGYSNQPQHF. Full variable domain (outside the CDR3, taken from reference TRBV5-1 and TRBJ1-5): KAGVTQTPRYLIKTRGQQVTLSCSPISGHRSVSWYQQTPGQGLQFLFEYFSETQRNKGNFPGRFSGRQFSNSRSEMNVSTLELGDSALYLCASSIGGYSNQPQHFGDGTRLSIL.